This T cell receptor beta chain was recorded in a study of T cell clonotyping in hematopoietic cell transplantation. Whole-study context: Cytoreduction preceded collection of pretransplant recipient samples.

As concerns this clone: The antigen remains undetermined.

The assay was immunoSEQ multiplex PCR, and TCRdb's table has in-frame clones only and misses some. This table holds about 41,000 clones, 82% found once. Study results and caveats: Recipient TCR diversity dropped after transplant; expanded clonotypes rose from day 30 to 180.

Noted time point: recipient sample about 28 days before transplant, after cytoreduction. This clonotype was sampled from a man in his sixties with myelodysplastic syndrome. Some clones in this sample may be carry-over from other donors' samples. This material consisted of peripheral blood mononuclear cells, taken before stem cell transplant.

CDR3 in amino acids: CASSEGNRNEKLFF. The CDR3 nucleotides read TGCGCCAGCAGCGAGGGAAACCGTAATGAAAAACTGTTTTTT. This chain uses TRBV5-1 with TRBJ1-4; D gene unclear. The V and J ends lost 4 bases and 4 bases respectively, with 11 bases between them. The CDR3 has 14 amino acids. Germline V gene sequence: CDR1 SGHRS, CDR2 YFSETQ.